These T cell receptor beta chains were read from a single sample in a study of blood T cell repertoires in COVID-19. The protocol was immunoSEQ multiplex PCR, while the TCRdb copy is restricted to in-frame clones and leaves out a portion. The sample includes under 300,000 clones, about 86% of them seen just once. Sequenced: PBMCs or T cells enriched from blood (not recorded which). The receptors originated from a man aged 45-65 years who had recovered from COVID-19. Each CDR3 is given with its conserved first and last residue. Each record gives: J gene, clone size, V gene, D gene, CDR3 protein, CDR3 DNA. The D gene is left open where the match is weak. Clone size is stated in some rows and not others, as once, few, many or a class when expanded.

TRBJ1-5,once,TRBV4-1,-,CASSQRGGSQPQHF,TGCGCCAGCAGCCAAAGGGGTGGTAGTCAGCCCCAGCATTTT
TRBJ2-7,-,TRBV6-4,TRBD1,CASSLTGGASEQYF,TGTGCCAGCAGTTTGACAGGGGGCGCCTCCGAGCAGTACTTC
TRBJ1-1,-,TRBV12-5,TRBD1,CASRPAGQGFAEAFF,TGTGCTAGCCGCCCCGCGGGACAGGGGTTCGCTGAAGCTTTCTTT
TRBJ2-3,-,TRBV10-2,TRBD2,CASSWGLAGGPDTQYF,TGCGCCAGCAGCTGGGGACTAGCGGGAGGCCCAGATACGCAGTATTTT
TRBJ2-7,-,TRBV9,-,CASSVHPGLSNEQYF,TGTGCCAGCAGCGTTCATCCGGGTCTTAGCAACGAGCAGTACTTC
TRBJ2-3,-,TRBV24-1,TRBD2,CATSVGGTSGTTDTQYF,TGTGCCACCAGTGTTGGGGGGACTAGCGGGACAACAGATACGCAGTATTTT
TRBJ1-4,-,TRBV11-1,-,CASTKGGDLGEKLFF,TGTGCCAGCACCAAAGGGGGGGACCTCGGAGAAAAACTGTTTTTT
TRBJ2-5,-,TRBV6-5,-,CASSYSNGLQETQYF,TGTGCCAGCAGTTACTCGAACGGACTTCAAGAGACCCAGTACTTC
TRBJ2-4,-,TRBV29-1,-,CSVVSPAKNIQYF,TGCAGCGTTGTATCTCCGGCCAAAAACATTCAGTACTTC
TRBJ2-1,-,TRBV3-1/TRBV3-2,TRBD2,CASSQLAGIYNEQFF,TGTGCCAGCAGCCAGCTAGCGGGGATTTACAATGAGCAGTTCTTC
TRBJ1-1,-,TRBV29-1,-,CSVDFRDTEAFF,TGCAGCGTTGATTTCAGGGACACTGAAGCTTTCTTT
TRBJ2-7,-,TRBV5-1,-,CASSPAVTGGEQYF,TGCGCCAGCAGCCCTGCAGTGACAGGAGGCGAGCAGTACTTC
TRBJ1-1,once,TRBV11-3,TRBD1,CASSDRTGNTEAFF,TGTGCCAGCAGCGATCGGACAGGGAACACTGAAGCTTTCTTT
TRBJ2-7,-,TRBV7-9,-,CASSTQQGQYF,TGTGCCAGCAGCACACAACAGGGGCAGTACTTC
TRBJ1-1,-,TRBV10-3,-,CAISVLGGDTEAFF,TGTGCCATCAGTGTGTTGGGAGGGGACACTGAAGCTTTCTTT
TRBJ2-7,-,TRBV6-5,TRBD2,CASSPSGLAHYEQYF,TGTGCCAGCAGTCCCTCGGGACTAGCCCACTACGAGCAGTACTTC
TRBJ2-7,-,TRBV2,TRBD1,CASIGATGAYEQYF,TGTGCCAGCATCGGAGCGACAGGGGCTTACGAGCAGTACTTC
TRBJ1-2,-,TRBV29-1,-,CSVAPGSGDYGYTF,TGCAGCGTTGCTCCGGGATCTGGAGACTATGGCTACACCTTC
TRBJ2-3,-,TRBV5-1,TRBD2,CASRLAGKDTQYF,TGCGCCAGCAGGCTAGCGGGGAAAGATACGCAGTATTTT
TRBJ1-3,-,TRBV5-1,-,CASSFGRENTIYF,TGCGCCAGCAGCTTTGGACGGGAAAACACCATATATTTT
TRBJ1-6,-,TRBV4-2,-,CASSQVVGGGSPLHF,TGTGCCAGCAGCCAAGTGGTAGGGGGTGGATCACCCCTCCACTTT
TRBJ2-3,-,TRBV7-8,TRBD2,CASSRPGLAGGGTSTDTQYF,TGTGCCAGCAGCCGACCGGGACTAGCGGGAGGTGGGACTAGCACAGATACGCAGTATTTT
TRBJ2-3,-,TRBV7-6,TRBD2,CASSLPGASGGGTDTQYF,TGTGCCAGCAGCTTACCTGGGGCTAGCGGGGGGGGCACAGATACGCAGTATTTT
TRBJ1-4,-,TRBV7-9,TRBD1,CASSSGQSTTNEKLFF,TGTGCCAGCAGCTCGGGACAGTCAACAACTAATGAAAAACTGTTTTTT
TRBJ1-5,-,TRBV20-1,-,CSASVVLSNQPQHF,TGCAGTGCTAGTGTGGTACTCAGCAATCAGCCCCAGCATTTT
TRBJ2-1,-,TRBV10-2,TRBD1,CASSHLTGPPYNEQFF,TGCGCCAGCAGTCACCTGACAGGGCCCCCCTACAATGAGCAGTTCTTC
TRBJ2-7,-,TRBV5-1,TRBD1,CASSLQGTGGDEQYF,TGCGCCAGCAGCCTACAAGGGACAGGGGGCGACGAGCAGTACTTC
TRBJ1-2,many,TRBV18,-,CASSPPSLQGDYGYTF,TGTGCCAGCTCACCTCCATCCCTACAGGGTGACTATGGCTACACCTTC
TRBJ2-5,-,TRBV5-1,-,CASSQEDSETQYF,TGCGCCAGCAGCCAGGAGGATTCGGAGACCCAGTACTTC
TRBJ1-4,-,TRBV6-5,-,CASSYSGLPGGEKLFF,TGTGCCAGCAGTTATTCCGGCCTTCCCGGCGGTGAAAAACTGTTTTTT
TRBJ2-1,-,TRBV27,TRBD2,CASSTLAGGLNEQFF,TGTGCCAGCAGTACCCTAGCGGGAGGGCTAAATGAGCAGTTCTTC
TRBJ2-7,-,TRBV4-1,TRBD1,CASSQENTGQGKYEQYF,TGCGCCAGCAGCCAAGAGAACACGGGACAGGGGAAATACGAGCAGTACTTC